This T cell receptor beta chain was identified in a study of spatial heterogeneity in lung cancer. On the study more broadly: Median follow-up for sequenced PBMC samples was roughly 22 months after resection, when such samples existed.

The CDR3 runs to 16 residues. Per germline, CDR1 SQVTM and CDR2 ANQGSEA. V dropped 4 bases and J dropped 7 bases, with 22 bases sitting between them. General study findings and limits: Ubiquitous expanded tumor TCRs were seen in blood more at resection than at follow-up.

This clonotype has at least ten counts. No antigen is known for it. As to time point: blood at routine non-recurrence follow-up after resection. The sequenced material consisted of unsorted whole RNA from tumor, nontumor lung or frozen PBMC. The study tagged each TCR cDNA molecule with a unique molecular identifier. TCRdb used MiXCR to reprocess the 5' RACE reads, holding one entry per CDR3 protein. This sample has more than 30,000 distinct CDR3 sequences, with 8% to 13% found just once. The sample here was PBMCs, taken at follow-up. This chain links TRBV29-1 with TRBJ2-2; TRBD1 is a possible D gene (8 bases). The receptor comes from a female donor with early-stage non-small cell lung cancer. Written as DNA, the CDR3 is TGCAGCGTTGCGATGGACAGGGAACGGACTAGCGGGGAGCTGTTTTTT. Protein sequence: CSVAMDRERTSGELFF.